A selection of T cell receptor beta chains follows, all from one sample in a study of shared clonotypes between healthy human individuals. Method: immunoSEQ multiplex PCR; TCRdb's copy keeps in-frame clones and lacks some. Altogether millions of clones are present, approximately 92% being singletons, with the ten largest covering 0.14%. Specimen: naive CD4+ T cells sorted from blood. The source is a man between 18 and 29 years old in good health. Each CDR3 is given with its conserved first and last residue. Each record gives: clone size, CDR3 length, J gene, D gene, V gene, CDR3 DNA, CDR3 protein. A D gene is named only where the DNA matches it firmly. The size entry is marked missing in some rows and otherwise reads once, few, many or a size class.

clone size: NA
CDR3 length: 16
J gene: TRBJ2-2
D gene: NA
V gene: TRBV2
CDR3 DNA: TGTGCCAGCAGTGAAGAGGCGTTGAGAGGGACCGGGGAGCTGTTTTTT
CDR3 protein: CASSEEALRGTGELFF

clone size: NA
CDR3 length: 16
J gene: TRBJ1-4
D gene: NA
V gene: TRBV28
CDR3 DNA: TGTGCCAGCAGTGGGAGGCGGGCAGAAGATAATGAAAAACTGTTTTTT
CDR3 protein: CASSGRRAEDNEKLFF

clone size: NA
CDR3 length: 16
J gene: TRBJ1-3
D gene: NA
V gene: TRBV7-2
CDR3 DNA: TGTGCCAGCAGCCCCGATTTCGGCACCTCTGGAAACACCATATATTTT
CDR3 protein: CASSPDFGTSGNTIYF

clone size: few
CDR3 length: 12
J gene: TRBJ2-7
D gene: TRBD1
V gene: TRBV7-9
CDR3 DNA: TGTGCCAGCAGCTTTACAGGGGCCGAGCAGTACTTC
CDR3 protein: CASSFTGAEQYF

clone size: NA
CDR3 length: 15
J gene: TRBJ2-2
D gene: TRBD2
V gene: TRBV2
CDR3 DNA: TGTGCCAGCAGGGGGGGACTAGCGGGCACCGGGGAGCTGTTTTTT
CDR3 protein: CASRGGLAGTGELFF

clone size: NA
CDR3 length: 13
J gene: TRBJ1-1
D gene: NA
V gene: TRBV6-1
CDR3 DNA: TGTGCCAGCAGTGGGACTCCCAACGAAGAAGCTTTCTTT
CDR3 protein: CASSGTPNEEAFF

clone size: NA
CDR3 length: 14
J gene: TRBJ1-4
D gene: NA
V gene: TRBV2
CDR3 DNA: TGTGCCAGCCGGGCGGGAGCAACTAATGAAAAACTGTTTTTT
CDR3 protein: CASRAGATNEKLFF

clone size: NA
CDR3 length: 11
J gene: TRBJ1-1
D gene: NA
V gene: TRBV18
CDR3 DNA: TGTGCCAGCTCACCACGAGAGGGCGCTTTCTTT
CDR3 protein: CASSPREGAFF

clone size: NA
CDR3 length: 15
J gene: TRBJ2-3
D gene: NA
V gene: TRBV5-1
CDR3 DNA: TGCGCCAGCAGCTTGGAACACCCTGCCACAGATACGCAGTATTTT
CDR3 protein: CASSLEHPATDTQYF

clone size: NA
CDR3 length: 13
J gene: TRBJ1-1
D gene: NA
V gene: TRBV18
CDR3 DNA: TGTGCCAGCTCACCCGACCAGGGAGCTGAAGCTTTCTTT
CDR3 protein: CASSPDQGAEAFF

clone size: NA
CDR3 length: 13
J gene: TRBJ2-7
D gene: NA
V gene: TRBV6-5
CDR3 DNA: TGTGCTACAGCTAGGGATCCGATTTACGAGCAGTACTTC
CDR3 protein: CATARDPIYEQYF

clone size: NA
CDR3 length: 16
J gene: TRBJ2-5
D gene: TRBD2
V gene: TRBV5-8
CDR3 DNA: TGTGCCAGCAGCTTGGGACTAGCGGGGATACAAGAGACCCAGTACTTC
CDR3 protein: CASSLGLAGIQETQYF

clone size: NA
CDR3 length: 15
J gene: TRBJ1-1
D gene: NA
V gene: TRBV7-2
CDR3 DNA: TGTGCCAGCAGCTTAGCTGCAGGGGCACATACTGAAGCTTTCTTT
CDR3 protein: CASSLAAGAHTEAFF

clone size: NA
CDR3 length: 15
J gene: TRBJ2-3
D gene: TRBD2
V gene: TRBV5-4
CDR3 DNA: TGTGCCAGCAGTCTAGCGGGAACGGGCACAGATACGCAGTATTTT
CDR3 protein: CASSLAGTGTDTQYF